The following is a TCR beta chain sequence with its context. This sample is drawn from a study of blood T cell dynamics during melanoma immunotherapy. Study summary: Patients with metastatic melanoma got pembrolizumab or nivolumab-ipilimumab as first-line care.

Trimming shortened V by 9 bases and J by 3 bases, and 18 bases separated the two germline ends. In germline, CDR1 is MNHEY, CDR2 SMNVEV (reference sequence). This CDR3 has 14 residues. A fixed DNA input of about 0.35 ug was used per bulk PBMC sample. Data came from immunoSEQ multiplex PCR; TCRdb stores just in-frame clones and leaves some out. The top ten clones hold around 35% of a sample with about 6,000 clones, over 75% of them seen once. Time point reported: week 3, after first cycle of checkpoint inhibitor. Apart from a couple of fast progressors, RECIST 1.1 response was judged 12 weeks post-infusion. No patient had earlier systemic cancer treatment, concurrent immunosuppressants, or another active cancer.

The rearrangement links TRBV27 to TRBJ2-7; weak D call: TRBD2 (5 bases). Source: blood, taken from a patient treated with checkpoint blockade. The receptor was derived from a human donor with melanoma. DNA of the CDR3: TGTGCCAGTAGAACCGGGGAGCCTTTCTACGAGCAGTACTTC. It translates to CASRTGEPFYEQYF.